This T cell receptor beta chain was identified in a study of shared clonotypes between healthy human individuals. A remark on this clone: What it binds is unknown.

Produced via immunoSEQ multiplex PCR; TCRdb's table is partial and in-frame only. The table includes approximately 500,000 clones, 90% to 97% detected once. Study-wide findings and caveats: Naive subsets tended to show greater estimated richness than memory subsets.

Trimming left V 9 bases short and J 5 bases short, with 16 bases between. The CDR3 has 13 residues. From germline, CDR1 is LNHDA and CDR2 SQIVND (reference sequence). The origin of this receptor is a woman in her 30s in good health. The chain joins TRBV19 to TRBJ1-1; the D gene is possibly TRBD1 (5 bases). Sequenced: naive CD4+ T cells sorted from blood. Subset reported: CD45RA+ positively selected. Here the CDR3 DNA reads TGTGCCAGCGGGCCGCATGAGGGGACTGAAGCTTTCTTT. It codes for CASGPHEGTEAFF.